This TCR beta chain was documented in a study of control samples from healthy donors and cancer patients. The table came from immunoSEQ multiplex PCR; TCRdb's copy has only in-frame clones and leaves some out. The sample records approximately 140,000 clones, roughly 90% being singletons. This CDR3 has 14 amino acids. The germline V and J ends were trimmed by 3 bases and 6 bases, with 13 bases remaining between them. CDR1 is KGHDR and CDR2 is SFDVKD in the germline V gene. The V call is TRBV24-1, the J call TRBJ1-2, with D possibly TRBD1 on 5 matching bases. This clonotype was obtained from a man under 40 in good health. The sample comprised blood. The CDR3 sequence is CATSDVGGSDGYTF. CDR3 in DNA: TGTGCCACCAGTGATGTGGGGGGTTCAGATGGCTACACCTTC.